This T cell receptor (beta chain) came from a study of OX40 agonist ivuxolimab in advanced cancers. Looking at the study overall: The costimulatory receptor OX40 (CD134) was targeted by ivuxolimab, a fully human IgG2 agonistic monoclonal antibody. Intravenous ivuxolimab was administered to patients every 2 weeks at six dose levels: 0.01, 0.1, 0.3, 1.5, 3 and 10 mg/kg. Prior anti-PD-1, anti-PD-L1 or anti-CTLA-4 therapy was permitted, and checkpoint inhibitors had been received by about 37% of dose-escalation patients. Of the approximately 50 dose-escalation patients, hepatocellular carcinoma was present in about 20, melanoma in around 15, renal cell carcinoma in 9 and head and neck cancer in 9. Peripheral TCRbeta sequencing aimed to test whether ivuxolimab altered TCR sequence diversity and caused clonal T-cell expansion. In the dose-escalation cohort, 70% to 90% of patients were male, and the mean age was roughly 60 years with a range of about 20 to 79. The paper covers the monotherapy dose-escalation part of the phase I ivuxolimab trial, which included N ≈ 52 patients. Partial responses occurred in three dose-escalation patients: two with cutaneous melanoma and one with hepatocellular carcinoma. Study-level results and caveats: Clonal expansion of both CD4+ and CD8+ blood T cells was observed from baseline to week 6 at doses 0.1 to 3.0 mg/kg. Low levels of normalized T-cell clonal expansion were also shown by some nonresponding patients. In the 0.1-3.0 mg/kg groups, partial responders were among the patients with the lowest normalized peripheral clonal expansion, particularly in CD8+ T cells. After ivuxolimab, more expanded clones were found on average in CD8+ T cells than in CD4+ T cells. The antigen specificity of the peripheral T cells that underwent clonal expansion was not determined.

The trial excluded patients who had a history of autoimmune disease or who were on systemic immunosuppression. Peripheral blood for TCR sequencing was collected from all dose cohorts at baseline, on cycle 4 day 1, and on cycle 7 day 1. Samples were obtained from an open-label, multicenter, first-in-human phase I dose-escalation trial of ivuxolimab. Adults with locally advanced or metastatic melanoma, renal cell, hepatocellular, or head and neck squamous cell carcinoma were enrolled in the trial. CD4+ and CD8+ T cells were sorted separately from peripheral blood before TCR sequencing. For this clone: The antigen it recognizes is unknown. Base-call qualities are not available, and no considerably larger clone is one nucleotide away.

Genomic DNA was extracted from sorted cells for sequencing of the TCRbeta CDR3 region. The immunoSEQ Assay was used for sequencing of TCRbeta CDR3 regions. TCRdb carries this immuneACCESS record with in-frame sequences only. Its versions omit some clonotypes, under half of them owing to an unresolved V gene in the studies checked, with the rest unexplained. The sample has fewer than 95,000 clones on record, just over 90% of them singletons. More than 0.35% of the sample is in the top ten clones. The CDR3 goes from the cysteine to the phenylalanine over 11 residues. The retained sequence is limited to the CDR3, 33 bases, with the frame set at the first base. The V and J ends are trimmed by 1 base and 8 bases, leaving 3 bases between them. The germline V gene yields MDHEN for CDR1 and SYDVKM for CDR2.

Specimen: CD4+ or CD8+ T cells sorted from blood, collected in a trial of the OX40 agonist ivuxolimab. The V gene is TRBV28 and the J gene is TRBJ2-1; the D gene cannot be named for sure. This TCR was recovered from an adult with an advanced solid tumor such as melanoma, head and neck, liver or kidney cancer. The DNA reads as follows: TGTGCCAGCAGTTTATCCTATGAGCAGTTCTTC. Its translation is CASSLSYEQFF.